These 21 T cell receptor beta chains share one sample of origin, sequenced in a study of identical twins. TCRdb re-derived calls from the 5' RACE reads in MiXCR, one entry per CDR3 protein. The sample yields some 600,000 distinct CDR3 sequences, about 7.6% seen once. The same specimen was also included in a second study, on yellow fever vaccine responses in identical twins.

The sequenced sample was PBMCs. The receptor set was obtained from a woman under 30 in good health.

This clonotype was counted at least ten times. V gene TRBV12-3 or TRBV12-4 combines with J gene TRBJ1-5; 8 bases are a match to TRBD1. This CDR3 is built from 15 residues. J gave up 4 bases and V 6 bases, and 8 bases lay outside the gene matches. CDR3 DNA: TGTGCCAGCAGCCGACAGGGGACGCCTAATCAGCCCCAGCATTTT. It encodes CASSRQGTPNQPQHF.

This clonotype has a handful of counts. The chain uses TRBV5-1 and TRBJ2-1, with TRBD1 as a possible D gene (6 bases). This CDR3 has 17 amino acids. Trimming removed 4 bases from V and 3 bases from J, with 20 bases in between. Germline V gene lookup returns CDR1 SGHRS and CDR2 YFSETQ. The CDR3 protein is CASSPGHLGAGYNEQFF. CDR3 nucleotides: TGCGCCAGCAGCCCGGGACACCTAGGGGCGGGCTACAATGAGCAGTTCTTC.

This clonotype came up a few times. The rearrangement links TRBV20-1 to TRBJ1-2, with a weak D call TRBD1 (5 bases). CDR3 length: 12 residues. The V gene's germline CDR1 is DFQATT and CDR2 SNEGSKA (reference sequence). V lost 3 bases and J lost 4, with 9 bases in between. This CDR3 reads CSARGGTYGYTF. The CDR3 DNA is TGCAGTGCTAGGGGGGGAACCTATGGCTACACCTTC.

This clonotype was observed at least ten times. The chain carries TRBV5-1 and TRBJ1-6; TRBD1 aligns across 7 bases. The CDR3 totals 14 residues. Germline V gene lookup returns CDR1 SGHRS and CDR2 YFSETQ. V trimming: 3 bases; J trimming: 6 bases; junction bases outside the gene matches: 3. The DNA for the CDR3 is TGCGCCAGCAGCTCACGACAGGGTAATTCACCCCTCCACTTT. It yields the protein CASSSRQGNSPLHF.

This sequence joins TRBV10-3 and TRBJ2-1, with 7 bases that match TRBD2. Looked up from germline, CDR1 is ENHRY and CDR2 is SYGVKD. This CDR3 comprises 17 residues. Trimming cost V 0 bases and J 3 bases; bases outside gene matches: 8. CDR3 protein: CAISESGGSRIYNEQFF. CDR3 DNA: TGTGCCATCAGTGAGTCGGGAGGGAGCAGAATCTACAATGAGCAGTTCTTC.

This clonotype occurred a few times. The chain uses TRBV20-1 and TRBJ2-7, with 8 positions matching TRBD2. Germline V gene sequence: CDR1 DFQATT, CDR2 SNEGSKA (reference sequence). V was pared by 3 bases and J by 4 bases, with 8 bases of the junction left unmatched. There are 14 residues in the CDR3. This CDR3 reads CSASVAGRAYEQYF. The CDR3 DNA sequence: TGCAGTGCTAGCGTAGCGGGGAGAGCATACGAGCAGTACTTC.

The chain combines TRBV29-1 with TRBJ1-3; D unresolved. The germline V gene encodes CDR1 SQVTM and CDR2 ANQGSEA. CDR3 length: 15 amino acids. The V end was cut by 4 bases, the J end by 0 bases, with 13 bases between. CDR3 DNA: TGCAGCGTTGGGGCCTTCCACTCCTCTGGAAACACCATATATTTT. Translated: CSVGAFHSSGNTIYF.

In this sample, this clonotype turned up a few times. The chain couples TRBV27 to TRBJ2-5; D tentatively fits TRBD1 or TRBD2 (5 bases each). V dropped 7 bases and J dropped 4 bases, with 16 bases sitting between them. CDR3 length equals 14 residues. Per germline, CDR1 MNHEY and CDR2 SMNVEV (reference sequence). The DNA of the CDR3 is TGTGCCAGCAACCCCGGAACTGGGGGAGAGACCCAGTACTTC. Translated: CASNPGTGGETQYF.

This clonotype was recorded a few times. This sequence joins TRBV27 and TRBJ2-3, with 9 bases aligning to TRBD2. The CDR3 totals 17 residues. CDR1 MNHEY and CDR2 SMNVEV come from the germline V gene (reference sequence). J was trimmed by 5 bases and V by 6 bases; bases with no gene match: 15. CDR3: CASSPKRGVPWGDTQYF. The CDR3 nucleotides read TGTGCCAGCAGCCCGAAGCGGGGGGTTCCGTGGGGAGATACGCAGTATTTT.

This clonotype was counted at least ten times. V gene TRBV29-1 combines with J gene TRBJ1-3; unclear D gene. With 6 bases removed from V and 2 bases from J, the gap between germline ends came to 14 bases. From germline, CDR1 is SQVTM and CDR2 ANQGSEA. The CDR3 loop spans 14 amino acids. This CDR3 reads CSVQDFSPGNTIYF. CDR3 nucleotide sequence: TGCAGCGTCCAGGACTTCTCTCCTGGAAACACCATATATTTT.

The sample holds many counts of this clonotype. The chain is built from TRBV7-9 and TRBJ2-7; D unclear. The V end was cut by 2 bases, the J end by 3 bases, with 8 bases between. Germline assignment: CDR1 SEHNR and CDR2 FQNEAQ (reference sequence). The CDR3 length is 13 residues. The CDR3 nucleotides read TGTGCCAGCAGCTTAAATTCCTACTACGAGCAGTACGTC. This translates into CASSLNSYYEQYV.

This clonotype was counted many times. The chain uses TRBV7-9 and TRBJ2-3; D remains unclear. Germline V gene lookup returns CDR1 SEHNR and CDR2 FQNEAQ (reference sequence). Trimming took 5 bases from V and 4 from J, leaving 7 bases between them. This CDR3 is built from 12 residues. The CDR3 region is CASSPLADTQYF. Here the CDR3 DNA reads TGTGCCAGCAGCCCCCTCGCAGATACGCAGTATTTT.

This clonotype was observed a few times. The CDR3 DNA follows: TGTGCCAGCACCGACCAGGGGACAGATACGCAGTATTTT. This codes for CASTDQGTDTQYF. The V and J genes are TRBV28 and TRBJ2-3, with TRBD1 as a possible D gene (6 bases). This CDR3 comprises 13 residues. Trimming cost V 7 bases and J 3 bases, with 11 bases left between them. CDR1 is MDHEN and CDR2 is SYDVKM in the germline V gene.

This clonotype was found many times. The chain couples TRBV12-3 or TRBV12-4 to TRBJ2-2; the D gene could be TRBD1 or TRBD2 (5 bases each). V gave up 5 bases and J gave up 0 bases, with 13 bases separating them. This CDR3 is 16 amino acids long. The CDR3 here is CASSPGTDPNTGELFF. In nucleotides, the CDR3 is TGTGCCAGCAGTCCTGGGACCGACCCGAACACCGGGGAGCTGTTTTTT.

This clonotype came up a few times. In nucleotides, the CDR3 is TGCGCCAGCAGGAGGGAACTAGAGGGCAATGAGCAGTTCTTC. This translates into CASRRELEGNEQFF. The V and J genes are TRBV5-1 and TRBJ2-1; D is perhaps TRBD2 (5 bases). The length of the CDR3 is 14 residues. Trimming shortened V by 5 bases and J by 6 bases, and 15 bases separated the two germline ends. Germline assignment: CDR1 SGHRS and CDR2 YFSETQ.

This clonotype has only a few counts. The V call is TRBV24-1, the J call TRBJ1-5; D may be TRBD1 (5 bases). Germline CDR1 is KGHDR and CDR2 is SFDVKD. This CDR3 spans 14 amino acids. Trimming took 5 bases from V and 6 from J, leaving 13 bases between them. CDR3 in DNA: TGTGCCACCAGTGTCGGGGGGGAACTTCAGCCCCAGCATTTT. Encoded protein: CATSVGGELQPQHF.

The genes are TRBV20-1 and TRBJ2-1; D is unclear. V was shortened by 4 bases and J by 0 bases, with 16 bases between the two germline ends. Per the germline V gene, CDR1 is DFQATT and CDR2 is SNEGSKA (reference sequence). CDR3 length equals 16 residues. This CDR3 is CSANPRSGYSYNEQFF. For the CDR3, the DNA is TGCAGTGCTAACCCCCGCTCCGGATACTCCTACAATGAGCAGTTCTTC.

This chain links TRBV4-1 with TRBJ2-5; 10 nucleotides agree with TRBD1. With V trimmed by 5 bases and J by 6 bases, 18 bases remained unmatched. This CDR3 has 18 amino acids. CDR1 is MGHRA, CDR2 YSYEKL, per germline. In DNA form, the CDR3 reads TGCGCCAGCAGCGTAGGTGCCTTGGTGGGACAGGGGATGCAGACCCAGTACTTC. It specifies CASSVGALVGQGMQTQYF.

This clonotype was seen repeatedly, ten times or more. This CDR3 is CSVPDRASYGYTF. The CDR3 DNA is TGCAGTGTCCCGGACAGGGCCAGCTATGGCTACACCTTC. The rearrangement joins TRBV20-1 to TRBJ1-2, with 8 bases identical to TRBD1. CDR1 and CDR2 from the germline V gene are DFQATT and SNEGSKA (reference sequence). This CDR3 is 13 amino acids long. V lost 7 bases, J lost 4 bases, and 8 bases stayed unmatched.

This clonotype was counted ten times or more. The chain uses TRBV28 and TRBJ1-5, with D possibly being TRBD1 (6 bases). Trimming took off 8 bases at V and 2 bases at J, with 22 bases between the two ends. Per germline, CDR1 MDHEN and CDR2 SYDVKM. The CDR3 loop spans 17 amino acids. The CDR3 loop reads CASGAGTRRTGNQPQHF. CDR3 nucleotide sequence: TGTGCCAGCGGGGCGGGGACACGTAGAACGGGCAATCAGCCCCAGCATTTT.

Ten or more counts support this clonotype. The V gene is TRBV29-1, the J gene TRBJ1-2, with D possibly TRBD1 on 5 matching bases. Germline V gene lookup returns CDR1 SQVTM and CDR2 ANQGSEA. Trimming left V 3 bases short and J 4 bases short, with 12 bases between. This CDR3 is built from 13 residues. DNA of the CDR3: TGCAGCGTTGATTTCGGGGACTCCTATGGCTACACCTTC. Amino acid sequence: CSVDFGDSYGYTF.